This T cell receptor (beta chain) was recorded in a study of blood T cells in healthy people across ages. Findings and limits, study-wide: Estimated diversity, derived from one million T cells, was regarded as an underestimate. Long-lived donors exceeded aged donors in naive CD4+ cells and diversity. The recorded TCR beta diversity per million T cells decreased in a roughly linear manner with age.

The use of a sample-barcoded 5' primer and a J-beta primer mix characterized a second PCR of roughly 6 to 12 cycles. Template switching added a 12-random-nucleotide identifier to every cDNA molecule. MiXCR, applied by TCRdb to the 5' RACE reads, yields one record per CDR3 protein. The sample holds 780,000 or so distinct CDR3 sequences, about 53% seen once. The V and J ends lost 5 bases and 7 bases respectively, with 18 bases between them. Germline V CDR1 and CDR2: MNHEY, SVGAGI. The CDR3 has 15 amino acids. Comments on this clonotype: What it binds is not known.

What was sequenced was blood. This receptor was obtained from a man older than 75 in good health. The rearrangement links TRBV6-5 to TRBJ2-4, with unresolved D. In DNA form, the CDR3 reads TGTGCCAGCAGTCCCATAGTTGACAAGGGCAACATTCAGTACTTC. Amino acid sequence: CASSPIVDKGNIQYF.